The source of this TCR beta chain is a study of blood T cell repertoires in COVID-19. Study context: Researchers got acute and convalescent COVID-19 samples from the United States, Italy and Spain. T cells, B-cell-depleted T cells, or PBMCs provided the cDNA or gDNA that served as material.

Enrollment of patients from Seattle took place during active infection, with longitudinal follow-up. Data came from immunoSEQ multiplex PCR; TCRdb stores just in-frame clones and leaves some out. The data show around 220,000 clones, with about 88% seen just once and 10% held by the top ten. Trimming took 3 bases from V and 2 from J, leaving 8 bases between them. Germline V gene sequence: CDR1 SGHVS, CDR2 FNYEAQ. This CDR3 comprises 15 residues. Sequencing was carried out using peripheral blood. The chain uses TRBV7-6 and TRBJ2-6; D is undetermined. This clonotype was sampled from a woman in her forties or fifties with COVID-19, enrolled during active disease. CDR3 sequence: CASSLDEAGANVLTF. The CDR3 nucleotides are TGTGCCAGCAGCTTGGATGAGGCTGGGGCCAACGTCCTGACTTTC.